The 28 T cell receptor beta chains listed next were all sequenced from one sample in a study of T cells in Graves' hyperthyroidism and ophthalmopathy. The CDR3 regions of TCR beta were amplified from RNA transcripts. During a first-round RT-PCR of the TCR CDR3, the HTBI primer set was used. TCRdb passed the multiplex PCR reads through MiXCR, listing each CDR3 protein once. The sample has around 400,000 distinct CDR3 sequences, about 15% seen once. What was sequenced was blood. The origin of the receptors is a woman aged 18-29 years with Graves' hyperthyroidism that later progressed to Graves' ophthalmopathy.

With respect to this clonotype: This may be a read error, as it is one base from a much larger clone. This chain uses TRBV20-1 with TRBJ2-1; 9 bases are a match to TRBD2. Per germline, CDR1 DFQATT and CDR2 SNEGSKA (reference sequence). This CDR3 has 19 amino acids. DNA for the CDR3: TGCAGTGCTGATACCTTAGCTGGGCGGGAGGGAAGATCCTACAATGGGCAGTTCTTC. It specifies CSADTLAGREGRSYNGQFF.

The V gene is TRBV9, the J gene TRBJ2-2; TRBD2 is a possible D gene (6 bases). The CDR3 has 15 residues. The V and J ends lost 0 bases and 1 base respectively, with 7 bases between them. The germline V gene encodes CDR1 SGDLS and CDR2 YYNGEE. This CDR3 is CASSVGGENTGELFF. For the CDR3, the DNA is TGTGCCAGCAGCGTAGGGGGGGAGAACACCGGGGAGCTGTTTTTT. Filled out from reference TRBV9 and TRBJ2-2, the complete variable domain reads DSGVTQTPKHLITATGQRVTLRCSPRSGDLSVYWYQQSLDQGLQFLIQYYNGEERAKGNILERFSAQQFPDLHSELNLSSLELGDSALYFCASSVGGENTGELFFGEGSRLTVL.

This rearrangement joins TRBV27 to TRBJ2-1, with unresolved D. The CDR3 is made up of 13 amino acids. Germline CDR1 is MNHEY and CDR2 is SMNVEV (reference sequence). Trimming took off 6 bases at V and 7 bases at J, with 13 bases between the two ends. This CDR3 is CASSRTPMNEQFF. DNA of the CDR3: TGTGCCAGCAGCAGGACCCCTATGAATGAGCAGTTCTTC.

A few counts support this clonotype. The CDR3 DNA is TGTGCCAGCAATATGGACGGAAATAGCAATCAGCCCCAGCATTTT. Translating gives CASNMDGNSNQPQHF. This rearrangement joins TRBV2 to TRBJ1-5; D ambiguous. The V gene lost 7 bases and the J gene lost 0 bases, with 13 bases spanning the gap. This CDR3 is 15 amino acids long. CDR1 SNHLY and CDR2 FYNNEI come from the germline V gene.

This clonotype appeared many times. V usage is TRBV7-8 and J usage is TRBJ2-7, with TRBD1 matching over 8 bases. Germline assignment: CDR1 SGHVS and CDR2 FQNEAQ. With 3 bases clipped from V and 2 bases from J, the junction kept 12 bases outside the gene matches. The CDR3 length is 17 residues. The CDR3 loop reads CASSFTKRGRGPYEQYF. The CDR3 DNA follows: TGTGCCAGCAGCTTTACAAAACGGGGCAGGGGGCCCTACGAGCAGTACTTC. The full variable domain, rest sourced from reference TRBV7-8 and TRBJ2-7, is GAGVSQSPRYKVAKRGQDVALRCDPISGHVSLFWYQQALGQGPEFLTYFQNEAQLDKSGLPSDRFFAERPEGSVSTLKIQRTQQEDSAVYLCASSFTKRGRGPYEQYFGPGTRLTVT.

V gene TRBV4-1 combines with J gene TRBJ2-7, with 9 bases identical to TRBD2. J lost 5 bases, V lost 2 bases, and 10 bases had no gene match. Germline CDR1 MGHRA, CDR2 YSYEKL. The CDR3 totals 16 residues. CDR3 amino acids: CASSQPGAGGKDEQYF. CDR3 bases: TGCGCCAGCAGCCAACCCGGAGCGGGGGGAAAGGACGAGCAGTACTTC.

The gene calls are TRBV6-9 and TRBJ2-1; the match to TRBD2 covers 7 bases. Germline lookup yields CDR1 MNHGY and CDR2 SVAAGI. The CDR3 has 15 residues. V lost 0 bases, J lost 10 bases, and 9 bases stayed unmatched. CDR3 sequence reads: CASSYSSGFSEEQFF. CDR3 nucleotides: TGTGCCAGCAGTTATTCTAGCGGGTTTTCGGAGGAGCAGTTCTTC.

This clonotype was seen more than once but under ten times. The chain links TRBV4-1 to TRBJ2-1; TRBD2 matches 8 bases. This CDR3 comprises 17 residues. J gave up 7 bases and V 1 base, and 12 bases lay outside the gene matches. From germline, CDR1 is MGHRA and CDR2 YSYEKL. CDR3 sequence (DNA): TGCGCCAGCAGCCAAGCCGACTGGGTATCGGGAGGGAATGAGCAGTTCTTC. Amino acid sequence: CASSQADWVSGGNEQFF.

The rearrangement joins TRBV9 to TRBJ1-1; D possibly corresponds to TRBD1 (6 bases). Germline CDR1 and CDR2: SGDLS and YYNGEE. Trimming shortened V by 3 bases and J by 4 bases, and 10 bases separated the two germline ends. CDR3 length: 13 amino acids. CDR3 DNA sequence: TGTGCCAGCAGCGCCCCAGGGGCCACTGAAGCTTTCTTT. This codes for CASSAPGATEAFF.

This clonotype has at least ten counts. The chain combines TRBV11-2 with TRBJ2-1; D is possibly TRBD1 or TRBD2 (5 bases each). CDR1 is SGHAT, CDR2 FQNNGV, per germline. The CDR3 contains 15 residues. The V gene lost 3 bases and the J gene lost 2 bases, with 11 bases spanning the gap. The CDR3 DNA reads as TGTGCCAGCAGCTTTGGGGGTGGGCCCTACAATGAGCAGTTCTTC. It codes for CASSFGGGPYNEQFF.

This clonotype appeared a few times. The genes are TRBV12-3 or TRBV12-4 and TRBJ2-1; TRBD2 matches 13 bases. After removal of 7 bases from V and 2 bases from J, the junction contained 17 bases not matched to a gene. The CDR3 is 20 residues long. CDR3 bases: TGTGCCAGCACCCACCTTACATTAGGACTAGCGGGAGTAACCTACAATGAGCAGTTCTTC. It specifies CASTHLTLGLAGVTYNEQFF.

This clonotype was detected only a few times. The CDR3 bases are TGTGCCAGCAGTTACTCGCTTGACAGCTCTTATGGCTACACCTTC. Its translation is CASSYSLDSSYGYTF. The rearrangement joins TRBV6-5 to TRBJ1-2; weak D call: TRBD1 (5 bases). CDR1 MNHEY and CDR2 SVGAGI come from the germline V gene. The CDR3 covers 15 residues. Trimming took off 0 bases at V and 5 bases at J, with 13 bases between the two ends.

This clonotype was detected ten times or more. The CDR3 sequence: CASSLQGWQETQYF. The CDR3, as DNA: TGTGCCAGCAGCTTACAGGGGTGGCAAGAGACCCAGTACTTC. The rearrangement links TRBV7-9 to TRBJ2-5; a weak D match, TRBD1 (6 bases). The CDR3 is 14 residues long. V gave up 2 bases and J gave up 2 bases, with 9 bases separating them. CDR1 is SEHNR, CDR2 FQNEAQ, per germline (reference sequence).

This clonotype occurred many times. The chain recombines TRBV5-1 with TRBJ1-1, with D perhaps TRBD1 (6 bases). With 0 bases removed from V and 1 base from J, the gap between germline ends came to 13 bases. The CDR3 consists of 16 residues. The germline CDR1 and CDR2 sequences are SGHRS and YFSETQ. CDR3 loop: CASSLVGGISNTEAFF. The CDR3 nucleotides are TGCGCCAGCAGCTTGGTAGGGGGAATTTCGAACACTGAAGCTTTCTTT.

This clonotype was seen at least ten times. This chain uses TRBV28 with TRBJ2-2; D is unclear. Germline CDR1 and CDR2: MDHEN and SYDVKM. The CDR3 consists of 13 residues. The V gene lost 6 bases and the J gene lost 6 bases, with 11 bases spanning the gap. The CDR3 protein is CASRPSRAGELFF. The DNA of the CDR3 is TGTGCCAGCAGACCCAGTAGGGCCGGGGAGCTGTTTTTT.

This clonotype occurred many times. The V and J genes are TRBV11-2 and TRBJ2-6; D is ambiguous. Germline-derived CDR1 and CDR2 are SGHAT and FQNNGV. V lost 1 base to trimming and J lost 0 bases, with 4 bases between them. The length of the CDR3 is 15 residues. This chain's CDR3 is CASSLGHSGANVLTF. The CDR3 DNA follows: TGTGCCAGCAGCTTAGGCCACTCTGGGGCCAACGTCCTGACTTTC.

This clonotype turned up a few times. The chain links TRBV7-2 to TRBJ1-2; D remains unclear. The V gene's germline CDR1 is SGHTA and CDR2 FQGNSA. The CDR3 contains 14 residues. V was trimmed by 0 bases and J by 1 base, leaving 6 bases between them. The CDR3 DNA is TGTGCCAGCAGCTTAGCGGCGGTTAACTATGGCTACACCTTC. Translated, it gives CASSLAAVNYGYTF.

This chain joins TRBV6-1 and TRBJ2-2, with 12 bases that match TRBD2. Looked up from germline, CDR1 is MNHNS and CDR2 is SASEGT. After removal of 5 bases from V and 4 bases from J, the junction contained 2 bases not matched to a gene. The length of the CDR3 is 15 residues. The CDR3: CASSRTSGATGELFF. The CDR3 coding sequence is TGTGCCAGCAGTCGGACTAGCGGGGCCACCGGGGAGCTGTTTTTT.

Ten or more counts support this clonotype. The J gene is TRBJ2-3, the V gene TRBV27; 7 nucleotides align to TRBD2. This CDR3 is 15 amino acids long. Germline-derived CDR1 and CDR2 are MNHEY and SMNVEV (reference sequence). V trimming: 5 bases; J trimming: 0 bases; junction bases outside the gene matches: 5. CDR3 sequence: CASSMASGSTDTQYF. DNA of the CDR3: TGTGCCAGCAGTATGGCTAGCGGCAGCACAGATACGCAGTATTTT.

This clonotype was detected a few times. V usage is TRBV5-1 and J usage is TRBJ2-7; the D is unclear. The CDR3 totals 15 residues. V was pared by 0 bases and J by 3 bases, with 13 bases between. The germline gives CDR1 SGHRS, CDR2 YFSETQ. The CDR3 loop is CASSLATQRFYEQYF. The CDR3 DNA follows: TGCGCCAGCAGCTTGGCCACACAGCGTTTCTACGAGCAGTACTTC.

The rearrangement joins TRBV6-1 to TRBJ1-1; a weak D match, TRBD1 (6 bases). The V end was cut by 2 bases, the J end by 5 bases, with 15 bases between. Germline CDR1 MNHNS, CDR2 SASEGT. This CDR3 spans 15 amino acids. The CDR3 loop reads CASSEWGGGGTEAFF. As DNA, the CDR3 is TGTGCCAGCAGTGAATGGGGCGGGGGCGGAACTGAAGCTTTCTTT.

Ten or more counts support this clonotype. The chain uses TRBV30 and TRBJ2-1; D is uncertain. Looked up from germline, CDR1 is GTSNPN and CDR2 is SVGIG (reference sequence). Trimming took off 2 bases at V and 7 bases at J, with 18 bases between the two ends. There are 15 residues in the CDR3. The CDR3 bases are TGTGCCTGGAGTCGTAGGATGCGGCTTAAGAATGAGCAGTTCTTC. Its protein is CAWSRRMRLKNEQFF.

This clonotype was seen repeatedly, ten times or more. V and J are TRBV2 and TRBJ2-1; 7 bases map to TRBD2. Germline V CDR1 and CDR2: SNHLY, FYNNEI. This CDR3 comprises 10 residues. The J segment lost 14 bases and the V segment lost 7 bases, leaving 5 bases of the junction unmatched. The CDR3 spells CASMGGEEFF. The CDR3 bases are TGTGCCAGCATGGGGGGGGAGGAGTTCTTC.

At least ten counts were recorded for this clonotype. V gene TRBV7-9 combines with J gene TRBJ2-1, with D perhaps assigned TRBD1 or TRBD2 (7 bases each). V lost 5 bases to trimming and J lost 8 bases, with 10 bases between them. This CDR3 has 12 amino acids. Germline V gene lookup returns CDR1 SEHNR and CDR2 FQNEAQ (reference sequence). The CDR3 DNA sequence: TGTGCCAGCAGCCCAGGGGGGGATGAGCAGTTCTTC. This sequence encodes CASSPGGDEQFF.

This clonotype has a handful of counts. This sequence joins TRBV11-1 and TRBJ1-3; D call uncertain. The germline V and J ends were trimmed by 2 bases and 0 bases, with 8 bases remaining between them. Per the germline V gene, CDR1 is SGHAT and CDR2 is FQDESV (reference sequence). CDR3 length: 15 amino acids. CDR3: CASSLSHSSGNTIYF. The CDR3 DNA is TGTGCCAGCAGCTTATCACACTCCTCTGGAAACACCATATATTTT.

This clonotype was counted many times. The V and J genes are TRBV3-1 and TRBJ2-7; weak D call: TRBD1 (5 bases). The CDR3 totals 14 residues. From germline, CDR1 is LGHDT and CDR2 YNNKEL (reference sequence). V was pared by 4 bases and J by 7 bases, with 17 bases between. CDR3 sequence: CASSLSSLRDEQYF. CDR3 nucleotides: TGTGCCAGCAGCCTTAGTAGCCTCAGGGATGAGCAGTACTTC.

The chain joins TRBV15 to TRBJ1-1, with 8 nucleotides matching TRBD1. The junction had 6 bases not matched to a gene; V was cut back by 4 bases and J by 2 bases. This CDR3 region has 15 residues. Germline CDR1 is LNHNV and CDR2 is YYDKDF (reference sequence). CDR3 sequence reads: CATSTRTGFNTEAFF. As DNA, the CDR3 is TGTGCCACCAGCACACGGACAGGGTTTAACACTGAAGCTTTCTTT.

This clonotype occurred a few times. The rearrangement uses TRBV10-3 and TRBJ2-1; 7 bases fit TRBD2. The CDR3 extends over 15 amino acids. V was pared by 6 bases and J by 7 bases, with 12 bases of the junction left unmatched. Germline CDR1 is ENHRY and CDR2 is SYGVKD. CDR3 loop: CAISYRDYPGNEQFF. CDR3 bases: TGTGCCATCAGCTACCGGGACTACCCTGGGAATGAGCAGTTCTTC.